This T cell receptor (beta chain) emerged from a study of T cells after yellow fever vaccination. Only a few counts were recorded for this clonotype. The antigen is not known. The CDR3 runs 14 residues. The V gene's germline CDR1 is SEHNR and CDR2 FQNEAQ (reference sequence). V lost 5 bases, J lost 5 bases, and 14 bases lay in between. General observations from the study: The secondary response peaked faster, at day 5 versus 15, but was weaker.

TCRdb re-called the 5' RACE reads through MiXCR, storing one row per CDR3 protein. The data show about 340,000 distinct CDR3 sequences, about 4% seen once. Sequencing was performed on PBMCs, taken 5 days after the yellow fever booster vaccination. This chain uses TRBV7-9 with TRBJ2-3; no clear D. The receptor's source is a man in his late teens or twenties who received the YFV17D yellow fever vaccine. CDR3 bases: TGTGCCAGCAGCCTTATCTACTTTGGAGATACGCAGTATTTT. Its protein is CASSLIYFGDTQYF.